The 28 T cell receptor beta chains given below trace back to one sample, sequenced in a study of T cell responses to AZD1222 COVID-19 vaccine. Profiling relied on immunoSEQ multiplex PCR, and the TCRdb table lists in-frame clones only, not all of them. Of 140,000 to 150,000 clones in the sample, approximately 91% were seen once. The specimen was peripheral blood, collected 28 days after the second AZD1222 dose. Receptors originate from an adult who received the AZD1222 COVID-19 vaccine.

This clone was recorded only once. This sequence joins TRBV3-1 (or the pseudogene TRBV3-2) and TRBJ1-6; D gene uncertain. The CDR3 consists of 17 residues. Germline V gene data show CDR1 as LGHDT and CDR2 as YNNKEL (reference sequence). With 3 bases removed from V and 4 bases from J, the gap between germline ends came to 16 bases. Written as DNA, the CDR3 is TGTGCCAGCAGCCAGGGCGCAGCAATTTATTATAATTCACCCCTCCACTTT. Translating it yields CASSQGAAIYYNSPLHF.

The gene calls are TRBV4-2 and TRBJ2-2; a weak D match, TRBD1 (5 bases). The CDR3 length is 15 residues. V gave up 0 bases and J gave up 7 bases, with 12 bases separating them. The germline gives CDR1 LGHNA, CDR2 YNFKEQ. Written as DNA, the CDR3 is TGTGCCAGCAGCCAAGATCAAGGGGCGGACGGGGAGCTGTTTTTT. Its translation: CASSQDQGADGELFF.

This clone was found once. The rearrangement uses TRBV19 and TRBJ1-5, with D maybe TRBD1 (5 bases). With 5 bases removed from V and 1 base from J, the gap between germline ends came to 21 bases. CDR3 length equals 18 residues. Looked up from germline, CDR1 is LNHDA and CDR2 is SQIVND (reference sequence). CDR3 coding DNA: TGTGCCAGTAGTCCCCCGGCTTCGGGGGGTTGGAGCAATCAGCCCCAGCATTTT. Its protein is CASSPPASGGWSNQPQHF.

V is TRBV18 and J is TRBJ1-4; 8 positions match TRBD1. This CDR3 is 15 amino acids long. J lost 8 bases, V lost 3 bases, and 8 bases had no gene match. The V gene's germline CDR1 is KGHSH and CDR2 LQKENI. CDR3 sequence reads: CASSPWDRIGEKLFF. The CDR3 bases are TGTGCCAGCTCACCTTGGGACAGGATCGGGGAAAAACTGTTTTTT.

This chain uses TRBV6-1 with TRBJ1-1; a weak D match, TRBD1 (6 bases). The germline CDR1 and CDR2 sequences are MNHNS and SASEGT. The CDR3 contains 16 residues. Trimming stripped 3 bases from V and 4 bases from J, with 18 bases between. The CDR3 sequence: CASSDQGRGFGTEAFF. The CDR3 DNA is TGTGCCAGCAGTGACCAAGGAAGGGGGTTCGGCACTGAAGCTTTCTTT.

V usage is TRBV19 and J usage is TRBJ2-6; 9 positions agree with TRBD1. V gave up 8 bases and J gave up 4 bases; unmatched junction bases: 6. This CDR3 has 15 residues. The germline CDR1 and CDR2 sequences are LNHDA and SQIVND (reference sequence). Here the CDR3 DNA reads TGTGCCAGTTGTGACAGGGGGTTGGGGGCCAACGTCCTGACTTTC. Protein sequence: CASCDRGLGANVLTF.

The V gene is TRBV2, the J gene TRBJ1-1; perhaps TRBD1 as D (6 bases). The CDR3 spans 16 residues. The V gene lost 2 bases and the J gene lost 5 bases, with 18 bases spanning the gap. The germline V gene encodes CDR1 SNHLY and CDR2 FYNNEI. The CDR3 DNA reads as TGTGCCAGCAGTGAAACACCTCAGGGGAGGTATACTGAAGCTTTCTTT. Its protein product is CASSETPQGRYTEAFF.

The chain recombines TRBV3-1 (or the pseudogene TRBV3-2) with TRBJ2-5; D possibly matches TRBD1 or TRBD2 (6 bases each). The V end lost 5 bases, the J end lost 5 bases, and 21 bases lay between the germline ends. This CDR3 comprises 16 residues. Germline-derived CDR1 and CDR2 are LGHDT and YNNKEL (reference sequence). CDR3 amino acids: CASSYKKPGAGETQYF. The CDR3 DNA reads as TGTGCCAGCAGCTACAAGAAACCGGGGGCCGGTGAGACCCAGTACTTC.

The chain couples TRBV2 to TRBJ2-5; D is undetermined. Germline-derived CDR1 and CDR2 are SNHLY and FYNNEI. V was cut by 8 bases and J by 2 bases, with 3 bases left in between. The CDR3 totals 10 residues. CDR3 sequence reads: CASRQETQYF. CDR3 nucleotides: TGTGCCAGCCGTCAAGAGACCCAGTACTTC.

The CDR3 DNA sequence: TGTGCCAGCGGAGACCCAGCAACTAATGAAAAACTGTTTTTT. This encodes CASGDPATNEKLFF. The chain carries TRBV6-5 and TRBJ1-4; D remains ambiguous. The ends were cut back, 8 bases at V and 0 bases at J, with 10 bases in the middle. This CDR3 is built from 14 residues. In germline, CDR1 is MNHEY, CDR2 SVGAGI.

The chain links TRBV29-1 to TRBJ1-3, with no clear D. This CDR3 is built from 16 residues. Germline V CDR1 and CDR2: SQVTM, ANQGSEA. Trimming stripped 0 bases from V and 0 bases from J, with 12 bases between. CDR3 DNA: TGCAGCGTTGAAGAGGGTGCCGGGAGCTCTGGAAACACCATATATTTT. This encodes CSVEEGAGSSGNTIYF.

This chain links TRBV7-8 with TRBJ2-2, with a weak D call TRBD2 (5 bases). The CDR3 spans 17 residues. The germline CDR1 and CDR2 sequences are SGHVS and FQNEAQ. Trimming removed 0 bases from V and 5 bases from J, with 16 bases in between. The CDR3 DNA reads as TGTGCCAGCAGCTTAGCGGGAGTGGCCGGGCGTACCGGGGAGCTGTTTTTT. It translates to CASSLAGVAGRTGELFF.

This chain connects TRBV2 to TRBJ1-4; no clear D. The V gene lost 5 bases and the J gene lost 7 bases, with 8 bases spanning the gap. Germline V gives CDR1 SNHLY, CDR2 FYNNEI. The CDR3 loop spans 12 amino acids. The CDR3 is CASSSEGEKLFF. For the CDR3, the DNA is TGTGCCAGCAGTTCCGAGGGTGAAAAACTGTTTTTT.

This clone was seen a single time. The V call is TRBV12-3 or TRBV12-4, the J call TRBJ1-1; D is undetermined. This CDR3 region has 11 residues. Trimming removed 5 bases from V and 6 bases from J, with 7 bases in between. DNA for the CDR3: TGTGCCAGCAGTCGTTCCCCTGAAGCTTTCTTT. It encodes CASSRSPEAFF.

This chain links TRBV6-1 with TRBJ1-2, with D possibly TRBD1 on 5 matching bases. V was cut by 7 bases and J by 1 base, with 10 bases left in between. The CDR3 has 13 residues. Germline V gives CDR1 MNHNS, CDR2 SASEGT. The CDR3 spells CASKKDSNYGYTF. The CDR3, as DNA: TGTGCCAGCAAGAAAGACAGTAACTATGGCTACACCTTC.

The J gene is TRBJ1-2, the V gene TRBV29-1, with D possibly matching TRBD1 (5 bases). The CDR3 totals 12 residues. The V gene lost 7 bases and the J gene lost 7 bases, with 16 bases spanning the gap. CDR1 and CDR2 (germline): SQVTM, ANQGSEA. The CDR3 coding sequence is TGCAGCGCCCGGGGAGGGGCGCGTGGCTACACCTTC. Translation gives CSARGGARGYTF.

V and J are TRBV2 and TRBJ1-1; D might be TRBD1 (5 bases). CDR1 is SNHLY, CDR2 FYNNEI, per germline. With 5 bases removed from V and 5 bases from J, the gap between germline ends came to 12 bases. The length of the CDR3 is 13 residues. The CDR3 spells CASSRDSFTEAFF. Written as DNA, the CDR3 is TGTGCCAGCAGTCGGGACTCGTTTACTGAAGCTTTCTTT.

J is TRBJ2-2 and V is TRBV6-5; no firm D call. This CDR3 has 16 amino acids. Looked up from germline, CDR1 is MNHEY and CDR2 is SVGAGI. V was pared by 0 bases and J by 0 bases, with 8 bases between. CDR3 DNA sequence: TGTGCCAGCAGTTACTCAGCCTTCTCGAACACCGGGGAGCTGTTTTTT. Translating it yields CASSYSAFSNTGELFF.

The gene calls are TRBV5-5 and TRBJ1-1, with a tentative D call TRBD1 (5 bases). The CDR3 is 15 residues long. Trimming pared 4 bases from V and 0 bases from J, leaving 13 bases between. The V gene's germline CDR1 is SGHKS and CDR2 YYEKEE (reference sequence). The CDR3 DNA reads as TGTGCCAGCAGCCGACAGCTTCAAATGAACACTGAAGCTTTCTTT. Its protein is CASSRQLQMNTEAFF.

This chain links TRBV5-1 with TRBJ1-3; D call uncertain. V lost 2 bases and J 0 bases, leaving 12 bases between the germline ends. The germline CDR1 and CDR2 sequences are SGHRS and YFSETQ. The CDR3 runs to 16 residues. The CDR3 DNA reads as TGCGCCAGCAGCTTTGGCGGGTCTGGCTCTGGAAACACCATATATTTT. This gives the protein CASSFGGSGSGNTIYF.

The chain links TRBV9 to TRBJ2-3; no definite D call. V gave up 0 bases and J gave up 0 bases, with 14 bases separating them. Germline CDR1 reads SGDLS; CDR2 reads YYNGEE. The CDR3 spans 17 residues. CDR3: CASSVGDTFTSTDTQYF. The CDR3 DNA reads as TGTGCCAGCAGCGTAGGTGACACATTTACTAGCACAGATACGCAGTATTTT.

The rearrangement uses TRBV18 and TRBJ1-1, with D perhaps TRBD1 (5 bases). Per the germline V gene, CDR1 is KGHSH and CDR2 is LQKENI. The V and J ends lost 8 bases and 3 bases respectively, with 16 bases between them. The CDR3 runs to 14 residues. The CDR3 here is CASLQGHWDTEAFF. The CDR3 nucleotides read TGTGCCAGCCTTCAGGGTCATTGGGACACTGAAGCTTTCTTT. The entire variable domain, with the rest obtained from reference TRBV18 and TRBJ1-1, is as follows: NAGVMQNPRHLVRRRGQEARLRCSPMKGHSHVYWYRQLPEEGLKFMVYLQKENIIDESGMPKERFSAEFPKEGPSILRIQQVVRGDSAAYFCASLQGHWDTEAFFGQGTRLTVV.

The sample holds a few counts of this clone. The DNA of the CDR3 is TGTGCCAGCAGACTACAGGGTGCTGGCAACATTCAGTACTTC. Its protein is CASRLQGAGNIQYF. V and J are TRBV6-5 and TRBJ2-4, with D maybe TRBD1 (6 bases). Germline V lookup: CDR1 MNHEY, CDR2 SVGAGI. This CDR3 has 14 residues. Trimming took off 6 bases at V and 7 bases at J, with 16 bases between the two ends.

The gene calls are TRBV19 and TRBJ2-5; 10 bases match TRBD2. Germline V gives CDR1 LNHDA, CDR2 SQIVND (reference sequence). The CDR3 is 16 amino acids. The J segment lost 5 bases and the V segment lost 2 bases, leaving 8 bases of the junction unmatched. Here the CDR3 reads CASSIMASGSWETQYF. The CDR3 DNA reads as TGTGCCAGTAGTATAATGGCTAGCGGGAGTTGGGAGACCCAGTACTTC.

This CDR3 reads CASSKLRDGYTF. In DNA, the CDR3 is TGTGCCAGCAGCAAATTGAGGGATGGCTACACCTTC. V gene TRBV3-1 (or the pseudogene TRBV3-2) combines with J gene TRBJ1-2; no clear D. Between the trimmed V and J ends, which lost 5 bases and 6 bases, there was a span of 10 bases. This CDR3 is built from 12 residues. The V gene's germline CDR1 is LGHDT and CDR2 YNNKEL (reference sequence).

The genes are TRBV5-1 and TRBJ2-3, with TRBD1 identical over 8 bases. J gave up 4 bases and V 5 bases, and 6 bases lay outside the gene matches. There are 14 residues in the CDR3. Germline V gene data show CDR1 as SGHRS and CDR2 as YFSETQ. CDR3 region: CASRLTGAADTQYF. In DNA form, the CDR3 reads TGCGCCAGCAGGTTGACAGGGGCCGCAGATACGCAGTATTTT.

The chain has TRBV11-3 and TRBJ1-2; unclear D gene. This CDR3 has 12 amino acids. The ends were cut back, 2 bases at V and 6 bases at J, with 7 bases in the middle. Germline V gene sequence: CDR1 SGHNT, CDR2 YENEEA. The CDR3 sequence: CASSLNGDGYTF. CDR3 bases: TGTGCCAGCAGCTTAAATGGGGATGGCTACACCTTC.

This chain joins TRBV11-2 and TRBJ1-1; D is ambiguous. Trimming took 3 bases from V and 2 from J, leaving 7 bases between them. The CDR3 is 13 amino acids. CDR1 and CDR2 from the germline V gene are SGHAT and FQNNGV. The CDR3, as DNA: TGTGCCAGCAGCTTTGGCCAAAACACTGAAGCTTTCTTT. This gives the protein CASSFGQNTEAFF.